This T cell receptor beta chain was captured by sequencing in a study of T cell responses to AZD1222 COVID-19 vaccine. The protocol was immunoSEQ multiplex PCR, while the TCRdb copy is restricted to in-frame clones and leaves out a portion. The sample lists tens of thousands of clones; 80% to 90% were seen once. The germline CDR1 and CDR2 sequences are KGHSH and LQKENI. The germline V and J ends were trimmed by 3 bases and 2 bases, with 11 bases remaining between them. The CDR3 is 15 amino acids. This clone was counted only a few times. Its matching antigen is unknown. Findings and caveats of the study: Donors were largely white British and mainly female; clonal diversity was possibly underestimated. Per reports, nearly half of all spike-specific TCRs target regions that are unmutated in variants. Among AZD1222 vaccinees, only 6 or 7 were seropositive at baseline.

The origin of this receptor is an adult in good health. The source was peripheral blood, collected on day 0 of AZD1222 vaccination. J is TRBJ2-1 and V is TRBV18; D might be TRBD1 (6 bases). The CDR3 is CASSPETGPYNEQFF. CDR3 DNA: TGTGCCAGCTCACCGGAAACAGGGCCCTACAATGAGCAGTTCTTC.